A single sample gave rise to the 14 T cell receptor beta chains below, sequenced in a study of cytomegalovirus exposure and HLA in healthy donors. Use of 60 Vbeta and 13 Jbeta primers characterized the PCR. This table comes from immunoSEQ multiplex PCR, and its TCRdb copy is limited to in-frame clones, with some not included. This sample's table has roughly 200,000 clones. Sequencing input: PBMCs. These receptors were obtained from a man aged 25-45 years in good health and CMV-seronegative.

This chain connects TRBV2 to TRBJ2-3, with a tentative D call TRBD2 (6 bases). The CDR3 runs to 16 residues. Trimming removed 4 bases from V and 1 base from J, with 15 bases in between. Germline CDR1 is SNHLY and CDR2 is FYNNEI. As DNA, the CDR3 is TGTGCCAGCAGTGTCTTCTTGTGGGAGGGCACAGATACGCAGTATTTT. Its translation is CASSVFLWEGTDTQYF.

This chain connects TRBV19 to TRBJ2-5; 9 nucleotides align to TRBD1. After removal of 4 bases from V and 5 bases from J, the junction contained 5 bases not matched to a gene. This CDR3 has 14 amino acids. Germline lookup yields CDR1 LNHDA and CDR2 SQIVND (reference sequence). The CDR3 is CASSRAGTGETQYF. The CDR3 DNA reads as TGTGCCAGTAGTAGGGCAGGGACAGGGGAGACCCAGTACTTC.

This chain uses TRBV7-2 with TRBJ2-7; TRBD2 matches at 8 bases. Germline loops: CDR1 SGHTA, CDR2 FQGNSA. There are 11 residues in the CDR3. The V and J ends lost 5 bases and 6 bases, in that order; junction bases with no gene match: 0. The CDR3 reads CASSRGGEQYF. The CDR3 DNA reads as TGTGCCAGCAGCCGGGGGGGCGAGCAGTACTTC.

This chain joins TRBV4-1 and TRBJ2-3, with TRBD1 matching over 8 bases. Germline-derived CDR1 and CDR2 are MGHRA and YSYEKL. CDR3 length: 15 residues. Germline trimming cut 0 bases from V and 6 bases from J; bases unmatched to any gene: 5. This CDR3 is CASSQDGTGMDTQYF. CDR3 in DNA: TGCGCCAGCAGCCAAGATGGGACAGGCATGGATACGCAGTATTTT.

This chain uses TRBV7-2 with TRBJ1-1; D is possibly TRBD1 (6 bases). Germline CDR1 SGHTA, CDR2 FQGNSA. Deletions cut 2 bases from V and 10 bases from J, with 11 bases between. The CDR3 extends over 12 amino acids. The DNA of the CDR3 is TGTGCCAGCAGCTTATCTGGCAGGGGAGCTTTCTTT. As protein: CASSLSGRGAFF.

The chain recombines TRBV5-4 with TRBJ1-2; D gene ambiguous. This CDR3 is 11 amino acids long. Looked up from germline, CDR1 is SGHNT and CDR2 is YYREEE (reference sequence). Deletions cut 4 bases from V and 10 bases from J, with 11 bases between. CDR3 DNA: TGTGCCAGCAGCCTCAGTTCTGACTACACCTTC. This sequence encodes CASSLSSDYTF.

The chain is built from TRBV5-4 and TRBJ2-1; TRBD1 is a possible D gene (6 bases). CDR1 SGHNT and CDR2 YYREEE come from the germline V gene (reference sequence). V was clipped by 3 bases and J by 0 bases, with 16 bases between them. This CDR3 has 17 amino acids. CDR3 coding DNA: TGTGCCAGCAGCTCGCGGAGACAGGCGACCTCCTACAATGAGCAGTTCTTC. Translation: CASSSRRQATSYNEQFF.

The V call is TRBV7-9, the J call TRBJ2-5; 10 nucleotides match TRBD2. Losses at the gene ends were 5 bases for V and 3 bases for J; bases not matched to a gene: 15. The CDR3 is 18 amino acids. Germline V gene data show CDR1 as SEHNR and CDR2 as FQNEAQ (reference sequence). The chain's CDR3 is CASSPRGASGRGEETQYF. CDR3 sequence (DNA): TGTGCCAGCAGCCCTAGGGGGGCTAGCGGGAGAGGGGAAGAGACCCAGTACTTC.

The V call is TRBV4-1, the J call TRBJ2-7, with TRBD2 matching 11 bases. The V gene end was trimmed by 2 bases and the J gene end by 1 base; junction bases not matched to a gene: 7. The CDR3 runs to 17 residues. Germline V gene lookup returns CDR1 MGHRA and CDR2 YSYEKL. CDR3 nucleotides: TGCGCCAGCAGCCAAACAGGAGGGACTAGCGGTTCCTACGAGCAGTACTTC. Translated: CASSQTGGTSGSYEQYF.

This chain joins TRBV2 and TRBJ1-5, with TRBD1 matching over 7 bases. Germline trimming cut 4 bases from V and 7 bases from J; bases unmatched to any gene: 10. The germline gives CDR1 SNHLY, CDR2 FYNNEI. This CDR3 has 15 amino acids. CDR3 bases: TGTGCCAGCAGTGGAGAGAGGGGGCTAGGGCAGCCCCAGCATTTT. Translation gives CASSGERGLGQPQHF.

This chain links TRBV5-1 with TRBJ1-1, with TRBD1 identical over 8 bases. The CDR3 is 16 amino acids. Germline V gene data show CDR1 as SGHRS and CDR2 as YFSETQ. V was clipped by 0 bases and J by 1 base; unmatched bases: 5. The CDR3 DNA reads TGCGCCAGCAGCTTGGAGGCAGGGGGCTGGAACACTGAAGCTTTCTTT. This sequence encodes CASSLEAGGWNTEAFF.

The chain is built from TRBV19 and TRBJ1-4, with a possible D match to TRBD1 (6 bases). Trimming took 5 bases from V and 5 from J, leaving 18 bases between them. Germline-derived CDR1 and CDR2 are LNHDA and SQIVND (reference sequence). The CDR3 has 16 amino acids. CDR3 in DNA: TGTGCCAGTAGTTCATATCCGACAGGACGGAATGAAAAACTGTTTTTT. Protein sequence: CASSSYPTGRNEKLFF.

The chain links TRBV10-3 to TRBJ1-1, with a weak D call TRBD1 (6 bases). CDR3 length: 13 residues. V was shortened by 3 bases and J by 8 bases, with 13 bases between the two germline ends. CDR1 and CDR2 from the germline V gene are ENHRY and SYGVKD. The CDR3 region has the DNA TGTGCCATCAGTGACGTACAGGGACTAGAAGCTTTCTTT. It translates to CAISDVQGLEAFF.

J is TRBJ2-5 and V is TRBV7-9; D call uncertain. In germline, CDR1 is SEHNR, CDR2 FQNEAQ (reference sequence). The CDR3 is 14 residues long. The germline V and J ends were trimmed by 4 bases and 5 bases, with 14 bases remaining between them. CDR3 loop: CASSSSRPAETQYF. The CDR3 coding sequence is TGTGCCAGCAGCTCCTCCAGGCCGGCGGAGACCCAGTACTTC.